This entry lists 10 T cell receptor beta chains sequenced from one sample in a study of blood T cells in healthy people across ages (dated by TCRdb to 2015 to 2017). The library was obtained by 5' RACE. Sequencing was carried out with an Illumina HiSeq 2500. A second about 7 to 11 cycle PCR used a sample-barcoded 5' primer and a J-beta primer mix. Starting from the raw public reads, TCRdb applied fastp trimming at Q25, assembled clones with MiXCR and retained in-frame beta chains. Each record represents a unique CDR3 protein, reported with the most common genes and DNA among its rows. The sample table records roughly 900,000 distinct CDR3 sequences; around 46% of these occur just once. 10% to 15% of the sample is taken by the ten largest. The specimen was blood. The receptors were gathered from a man aged 30-40 years in good health.

This clonotype was recorded only once. The genes are TRBV18 and TRBJ2-3, with TRBD2 matching 10 bases. Germline values: CDR1 KGHSH, CDR2 LQKENI. The CDR3 is 16 residues long. J gave up 5 bases and V 6 bases, and 11 bases lay outside the gene matches. As DNA, the CDR3 is TGTGCCAGCTCCCTACTAGCGGGGCTCACTATAGATACGCAGTATTTT. It yields the protein CASSLLAGLTIDTQYF.

V is TRBV7-2 and J is TRBJ1-3; 10 bases fit TRBD1. Germline V gene sequence: CDR1 SGHTA, CDR2 FQGNSA. The CDR3 spans 16 residues. The J segment lost 1 base and the V segment lost 5 bases, leaving 5 bases of the junction unmatched. The CDR3 DNA is TGTGCCAGCAGCGAGGGACAGGGGAGTTCTGGAAACACCATATATTTT. It specifies CASSEGQGSSGNTIYF.

This rearrangement joins TRBV28 to TRBJ2-1; TRBD2 matches at 8 bases. The trim removed 10 bases at V and 6 bases at J, leaving 11 bases unmatched. The CDR3 length is 14 residues. Germline values: CDR1 MDHEN, CDR2 SYDVKM. CDR3: CATQSPGGLNEQFF. The CDR3 nucleotides read TGTGCCACCCAGTCTCCGGGGGGGCTCAATGAGCAGTTCTTC.

The rearrangement uses TRBV20-1 and TRBJ2-1; D remains unclear. Germline-derived CDR1 and CDR2 are DFQATT and SNEGSKA (reference sequence). The CDR3 runs to 13 residues. V was clipped by 6 bases and J by 2 bases, with 11 bases between them. The CDR3 region is CSAGIGTYNEQFF. In DNA form, the CDR3 reads TGCAGTGCAGGGATCGGAACCTACAATGAGCAGTTCTTC.

The chain links TRBV4-1 to TRBJ2-1; D is unresolved. V dropped 0 bases and J dropped 10 bases, with 16 bases sitting between them. This CDR3 contains 15 residues. Germline values: CDR1 MGHRA, CDR2 YSYEKL. The CDR3 is CASSQEPRTSYEQFF. CDR3 bases: TGCGCCAGCAGCCAAGAGCCCAGGACCTCCTACGAGCAGTTCTTC.

This clonotype was counted at least ten times. V and J are TRBV7-2 and TRBJ2-3, with 7 nucleotides matching TRBD2. V lost 4 bases and J lost 8; bases outside the gene matches: 6. Germline CDR1 SGHTA, CDR2 FQGNSA. This CDR3 region has 13 residues. CDR3 coding DNA: TGTGCCAGCAGCTACTCCGGGGGGAGTACGCAGTATTTT. Translation gives CASSYSGGSTQYF.

This clonotype was observed at least ten times. This chain links TRBV27 with TRBJ2-1; D is undetermined. Trimming shortened V by 1 base and J by 10 bases, and 5 bases separated the two germline ends. Per the germline V gene, CDR1 is MNHEY and CDR2 is SMNVEV (reference sequence). CDR3 size: 11 residues. The CDR3 DNA reads as TGTGCCAGCAGTTTATTAGGGGAGCAGTTCTTC. It codes for CASSLLGEQFF.

V usage is TRBV10-3 and J usage is TRBJ2-5; no clear D gene. Trimming took off 0 bases at V and 1 base at J, with 9 bases between the two ends. From germline, CDR1 is ENHRY and CDR2 SYGVKD. The CDR3 has 15 residues. The CDR3 nucleotides read TGTGCCATCAGTGAGTCTGACATCCCCCAAGAGACCCAGTACTTC. Its protein is CAISESDIPQETQYF.

In DNA form, the CDR3 reads TGTGCCAGCAGTGAAGGTCTGGGGGCCGCATACAATGAGCAGTTCTTC. This codes for CASSEGLGAAYNEQFF. The chain links TRBV6-1 to TRBJ2-1; D is perhaps TRBD1 (6 bases). This CDR3 comprises 16 residues. Germline CDR1 and CDR2: MNHNS and SASEGT. V gave up 1 base and J gave up 4 bases, with 14 bases separating them.

V and J are TRBV7-2 and TRBJ2-5; D may match TRBD1 or TRBD2 (6 bases each). V lost 5 bases and J lost 2, with 18 bases in between. The CDR3 is 16 amino acids. Germline V gene data show CDR1 as SGHTA and CDR2 as FQGNSA. The chain's CDR3 is CASSTGGTGPQETQYF. DNA of the CDR3: TGTGCCAGCAGCACCGGGGGAACAGGGCCTCAAGAGACCCAGTACTTC. The full variable domain, with the rest looked up from reference TRBV7-2 and TRBJ2-5, is GAGVSQSPSNKVTEKGKDVELRCDPISGHTALYWYRQSLGQGLEFLIYFQGNSAPDKSGLPSDRFSAERTGGSVSTLTIQRTQQEDSAVYLCASSTGGTGPQETQYFGPGTRLLVL.